This T cell receptor beta chain was profiled in a study of T cell responses to AZD1222 COVID-19 vaccine. Study overall: Second doses that came at about 4 or about 12 weeks were put together. Study results and limitations: At baseline, seropositivity was found in only six or seven AZD1222 recipients.

This clone was seen only once. What it recognizes is unknown. CDR1 is SGHAT, CDR2 FQNNGV, per germline. The CDR3 is 16 residues long. The V gene lost 1 base and the J gene lost 7 bases, with 14 bases spanning the gap. Only in-frame clones appear in the TCRdb table, and some are missing; sequencing was by immunoSEQ multiplex PCR. The data show 120,000 to 150,000 clones, approximately 91% seen once. Sample: peripheral blood, taken on day 0 of AZD1222 vaccination. This clonotype was obtained from an adult in good health. The J gene is TRBJ1-6, the V gene TRBV11-2; D is uncertain. The CDR3 DNA sequence: TGTGCCAGCAGCTTAGGAAGGTGGTTGGACAATTCACCCCTCCACTTT. Its translation is CASSLGRWLDNSPLHF.